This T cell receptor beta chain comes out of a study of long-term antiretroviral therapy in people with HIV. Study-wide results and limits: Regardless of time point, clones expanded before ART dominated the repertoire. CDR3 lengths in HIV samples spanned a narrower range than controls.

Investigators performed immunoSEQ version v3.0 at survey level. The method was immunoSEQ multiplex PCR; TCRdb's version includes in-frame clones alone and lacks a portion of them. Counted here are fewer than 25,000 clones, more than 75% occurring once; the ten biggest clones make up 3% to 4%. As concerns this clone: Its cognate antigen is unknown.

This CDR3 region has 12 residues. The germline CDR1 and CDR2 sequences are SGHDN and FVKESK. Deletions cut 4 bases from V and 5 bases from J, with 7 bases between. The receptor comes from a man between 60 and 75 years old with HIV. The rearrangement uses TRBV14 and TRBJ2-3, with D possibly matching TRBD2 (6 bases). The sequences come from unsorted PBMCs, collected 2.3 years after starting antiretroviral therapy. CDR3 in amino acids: CASSRGVDTQYF. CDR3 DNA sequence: TGTGCCAGCAGCCGGGGGGTAGATACGCAGTATTTT.